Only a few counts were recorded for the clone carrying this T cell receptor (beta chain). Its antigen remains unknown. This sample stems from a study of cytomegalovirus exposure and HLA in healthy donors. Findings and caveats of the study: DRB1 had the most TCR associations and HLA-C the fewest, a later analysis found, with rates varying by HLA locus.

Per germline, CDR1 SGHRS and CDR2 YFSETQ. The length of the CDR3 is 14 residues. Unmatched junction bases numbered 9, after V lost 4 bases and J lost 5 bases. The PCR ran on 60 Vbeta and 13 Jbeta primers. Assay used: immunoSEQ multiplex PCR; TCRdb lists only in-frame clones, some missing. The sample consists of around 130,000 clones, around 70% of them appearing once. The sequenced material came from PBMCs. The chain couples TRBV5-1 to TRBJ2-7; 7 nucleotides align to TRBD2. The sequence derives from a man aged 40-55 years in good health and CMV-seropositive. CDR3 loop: CASSPGTGRDEQYF. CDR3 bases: TGCGCCAGCAGCCCGGGGACGGGGAGGGACGAGCAGTACTTC. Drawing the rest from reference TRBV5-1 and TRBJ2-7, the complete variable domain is KAGVTQTPRYLIKTRGQQVTLSCSPISGHRSVSWYQQTPGQGLQFLFEYFSETQRNKGNFPGRFSGRQFSNSRSEMNVSTLELGDSALYLCASSPGTGRDEQYFGPGTRLTVT.